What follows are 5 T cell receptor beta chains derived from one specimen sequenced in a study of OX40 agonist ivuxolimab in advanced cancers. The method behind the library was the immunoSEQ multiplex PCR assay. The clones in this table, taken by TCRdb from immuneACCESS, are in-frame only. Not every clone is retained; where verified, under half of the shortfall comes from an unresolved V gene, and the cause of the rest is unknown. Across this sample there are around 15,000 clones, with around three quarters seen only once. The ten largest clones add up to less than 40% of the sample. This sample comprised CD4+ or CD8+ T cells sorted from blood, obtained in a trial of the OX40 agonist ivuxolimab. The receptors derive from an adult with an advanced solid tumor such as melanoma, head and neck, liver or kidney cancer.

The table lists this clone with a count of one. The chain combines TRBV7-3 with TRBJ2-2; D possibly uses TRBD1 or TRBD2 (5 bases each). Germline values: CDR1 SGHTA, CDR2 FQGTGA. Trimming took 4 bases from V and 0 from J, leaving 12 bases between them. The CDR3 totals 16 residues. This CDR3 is CASSYTGLTNTGELFF. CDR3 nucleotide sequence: TGTGCCAGCAGCTATACGGGGCTCACGAACACCGGGGAGCTGTTTTTT. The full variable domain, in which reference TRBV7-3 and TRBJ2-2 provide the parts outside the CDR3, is GAGVSQTPSNKVTEKGKYVELRCDPISGHTALYWYRQSLGQGPEFLIYFQGTGAADDSGLPNDRFFAVRPEGSVSTLKIQRTERGDSAVYLCASSYTGLTNTGELFFGEGSRLTVL.

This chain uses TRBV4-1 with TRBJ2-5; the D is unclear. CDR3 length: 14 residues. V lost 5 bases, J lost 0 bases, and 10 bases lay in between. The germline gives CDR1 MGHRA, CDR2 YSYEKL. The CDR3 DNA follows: TGCGCCAGCAGCGGCAGTGTGTACCAAGAGACCCAGTACTTC. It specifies CASSGSVYQETQYF.

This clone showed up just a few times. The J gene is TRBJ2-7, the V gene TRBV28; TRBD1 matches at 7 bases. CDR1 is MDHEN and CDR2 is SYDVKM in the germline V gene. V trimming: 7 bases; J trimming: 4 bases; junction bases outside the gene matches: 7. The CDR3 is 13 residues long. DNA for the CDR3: TGTGCCAGCAAAACGACAGGGAGATACGAGCAGTACTTC. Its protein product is CASKTTGRYEQYF.

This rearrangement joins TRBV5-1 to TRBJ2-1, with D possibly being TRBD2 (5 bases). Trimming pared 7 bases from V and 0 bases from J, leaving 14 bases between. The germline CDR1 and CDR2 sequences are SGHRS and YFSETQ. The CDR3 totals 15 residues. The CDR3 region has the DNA TGCGCCAGCCGGCGAGCGGAAAGCTCCTACAATGAGCAGTTCTTC. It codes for CASRRAESSYNEQFF.

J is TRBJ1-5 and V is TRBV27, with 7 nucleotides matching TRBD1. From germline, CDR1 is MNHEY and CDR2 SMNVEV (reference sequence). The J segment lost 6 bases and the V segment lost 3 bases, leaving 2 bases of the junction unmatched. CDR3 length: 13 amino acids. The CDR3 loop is CASSFNRGQPQHF. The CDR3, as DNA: TGTGCCAGCAGTTTTAACAGGGGTCAGCCCCAGCATTTT.